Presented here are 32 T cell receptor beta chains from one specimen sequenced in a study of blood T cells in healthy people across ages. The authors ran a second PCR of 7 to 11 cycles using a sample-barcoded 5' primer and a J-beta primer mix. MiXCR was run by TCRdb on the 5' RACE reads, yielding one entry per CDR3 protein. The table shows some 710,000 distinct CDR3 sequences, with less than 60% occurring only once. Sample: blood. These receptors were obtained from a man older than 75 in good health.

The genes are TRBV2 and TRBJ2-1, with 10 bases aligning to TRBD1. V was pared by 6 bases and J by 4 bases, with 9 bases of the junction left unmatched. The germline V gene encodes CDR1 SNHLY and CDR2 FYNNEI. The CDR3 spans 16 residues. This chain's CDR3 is CASRTGTGALYNEQFF. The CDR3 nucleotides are TGTGCCAGCAGAACCGGGACAGGGGCCTTGTACAATGAGCAGTTCTTC.

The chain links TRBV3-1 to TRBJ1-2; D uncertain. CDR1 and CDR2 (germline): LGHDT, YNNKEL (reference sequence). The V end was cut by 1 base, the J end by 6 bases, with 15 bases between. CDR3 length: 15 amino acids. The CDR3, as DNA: TGTGCCAGCAGCCAAGTCTCAGGTAGAGGGAATGGCTACACCTTC. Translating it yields CASSQVSGRGNGYTF.

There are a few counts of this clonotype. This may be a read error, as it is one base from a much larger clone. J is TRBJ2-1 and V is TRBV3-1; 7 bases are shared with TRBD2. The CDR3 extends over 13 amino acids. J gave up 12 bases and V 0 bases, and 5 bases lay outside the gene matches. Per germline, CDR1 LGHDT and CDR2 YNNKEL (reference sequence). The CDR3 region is CASSQDRRGGQFF. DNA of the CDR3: TGTGCCAGCAGCCAAGATAGACGCGGGGGGCAGTTCTTC.

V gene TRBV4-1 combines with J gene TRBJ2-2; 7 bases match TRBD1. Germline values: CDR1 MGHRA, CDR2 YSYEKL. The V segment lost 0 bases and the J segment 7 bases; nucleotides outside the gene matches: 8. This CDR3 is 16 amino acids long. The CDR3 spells CASSQEGRGPGGELFF. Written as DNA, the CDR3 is TGCGCCAGCAGCCAAGAAGGAAGGGGGCCCGGCGGGGAGCTGTTTTTT.

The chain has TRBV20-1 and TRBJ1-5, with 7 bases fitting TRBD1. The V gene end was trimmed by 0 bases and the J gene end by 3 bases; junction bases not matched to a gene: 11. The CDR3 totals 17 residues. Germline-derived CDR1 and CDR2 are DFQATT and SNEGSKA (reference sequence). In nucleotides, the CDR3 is TGCAGTGCTAGAGATGTCCGGGACAGCCGCCCCAATCAGCCCCAGCATTTT. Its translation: CSARDVRDSRPNQPQHF.

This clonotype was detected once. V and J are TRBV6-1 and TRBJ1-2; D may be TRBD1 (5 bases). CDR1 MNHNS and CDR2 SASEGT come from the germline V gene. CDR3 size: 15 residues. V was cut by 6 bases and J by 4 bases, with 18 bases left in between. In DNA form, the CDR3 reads TGTGCCAGCAGCCTAGGGGCAGGGACTGGCTATGGCTACACCTTC. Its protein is CASSLGAGTGYGYTF.

The CDR3 region is CASSRRTANTEAFF. DNA of the CDR3: TGTGCCAGCAGTAGACGGACAGCGAACACTGAAGCTTTCTTT. J is TRBJ1-1 and V is TRBV2; tentative D call: TRBD1 (6 bases). Looked up from germline, CDR1 is SNHLY and CDR2 is FYNNEI. The CDR3 contains 14 residues. Trimming took 5 bases from V and 1 from J, leaving 11 bases between them.

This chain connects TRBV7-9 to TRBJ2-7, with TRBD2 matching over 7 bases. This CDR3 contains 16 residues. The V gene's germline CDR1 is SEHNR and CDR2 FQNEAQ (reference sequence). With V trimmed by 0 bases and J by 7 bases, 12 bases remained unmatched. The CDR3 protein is CASSLATSLDNNEQYF. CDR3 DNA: TGTGCCAGCAGCTTAGCGACTAGCTTAGACAACAATGAGCAGTACTTC. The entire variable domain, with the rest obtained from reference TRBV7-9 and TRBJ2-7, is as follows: DTGVSQNPRHKITKRGQNVTFRCDPISEHNRLYWYRQTLGQGPEFLTYFQNEAQLEKSRLLSDRFSAERPKGSFSTLEIQRTEQGDSAMYLCASSLATSLDNNEQYFGPGTRLTVT.

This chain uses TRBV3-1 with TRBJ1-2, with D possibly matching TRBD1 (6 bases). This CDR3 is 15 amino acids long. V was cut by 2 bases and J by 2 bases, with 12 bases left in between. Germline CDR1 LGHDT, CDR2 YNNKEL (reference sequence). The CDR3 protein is CASSQSAGVNYGYTF. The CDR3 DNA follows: TGTGCCAGCAGCCAATCCGCAGGGGTAAACTATGGCTACACCTTC. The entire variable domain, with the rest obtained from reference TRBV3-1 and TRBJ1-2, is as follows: DTAVSQTPKYLVTQMGNDKSIKCEQNLGHDTMYWYKQDSKKFLKIMFSYNNKELIINETVPNRFSPKSPDKAHLNLHINSLELGDSAVYFCASSQSAGVNYGYTFGSGTRLTVV.

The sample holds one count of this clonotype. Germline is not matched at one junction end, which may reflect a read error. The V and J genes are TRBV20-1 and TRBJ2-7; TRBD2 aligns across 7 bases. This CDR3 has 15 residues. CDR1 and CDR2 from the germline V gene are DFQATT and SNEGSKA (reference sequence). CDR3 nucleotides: TGCAGTGCTAGAGGCCTAGCGGAGAACTCCCACGAGCAGTACTTC. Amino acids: CSARGLAENSHEQYF.

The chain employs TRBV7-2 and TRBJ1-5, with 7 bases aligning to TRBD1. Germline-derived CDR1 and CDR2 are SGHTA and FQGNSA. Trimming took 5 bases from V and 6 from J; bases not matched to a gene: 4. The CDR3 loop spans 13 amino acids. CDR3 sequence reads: CASSRDSLQPQHF. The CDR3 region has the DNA TGTGCCAGCAGCCGGGACAGTCTTCAGCCCCAGCATTTT.

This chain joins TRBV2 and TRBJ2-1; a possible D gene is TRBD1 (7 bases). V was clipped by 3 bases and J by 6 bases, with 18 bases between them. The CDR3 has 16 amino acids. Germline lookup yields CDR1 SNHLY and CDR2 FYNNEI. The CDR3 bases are TGTGCCAGCAGTGAGGCAGGGAGGCCAGGGGGCAATGAGCAGTTCTTC. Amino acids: CASSEAGRPGGNEQFF. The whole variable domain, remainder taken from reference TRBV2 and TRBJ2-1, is EPEVTQTPSHQVTQMGQEVILRCVPISNHLYFYWYRQILGQKVEFLVSFYNNEISEKSEIFDDQFSVERPDGSNFTLKIRSTKLEDSAMYFCASSEAGRPGGNEQFFGPGTRLTVL.

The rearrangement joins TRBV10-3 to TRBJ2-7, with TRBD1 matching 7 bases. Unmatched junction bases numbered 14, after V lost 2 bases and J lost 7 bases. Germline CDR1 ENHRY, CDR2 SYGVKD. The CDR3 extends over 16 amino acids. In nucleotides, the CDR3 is TGTGCCATCAGTGAGACGGCCGCAGGGGGTTGGAATGAGCAGTACTTC. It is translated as CAISETAAGGWNEQYF.

The CDR3 DNA is TGCAGCTTTGGACGAGGGGCATTGGGCGAGCAGTACTTC. This translates into CSFGRGALGEQYF. The chain employs TRBV29-1 and TRBJ2-5; D could derive from TRBD1 or TRBD2 (5 bases each). TRBJ2-7 matches the DNA end more closely, so the J call is doubtful. Germline V gene lookup returns CDR1 SQVTM and CDR2 ANQGSEA. The CDR3 has 13 amino acids.

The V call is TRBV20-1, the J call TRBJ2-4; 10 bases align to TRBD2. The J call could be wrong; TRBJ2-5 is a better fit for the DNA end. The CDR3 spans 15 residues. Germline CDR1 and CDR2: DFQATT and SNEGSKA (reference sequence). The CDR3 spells CSATTSGPSGETQYF. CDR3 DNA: TGCAGTGCAACGACTAGCGGGCCCTCCGGGGAGACCCAGTACTTC.

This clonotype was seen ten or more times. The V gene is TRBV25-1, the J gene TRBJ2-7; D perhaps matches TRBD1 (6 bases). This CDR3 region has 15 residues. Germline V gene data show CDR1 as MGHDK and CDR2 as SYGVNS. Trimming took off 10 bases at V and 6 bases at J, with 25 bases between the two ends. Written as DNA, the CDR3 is TGTGCCACCGTTAAAGGGACACCGAGAGGTCTCGAGCAGTACTTC. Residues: CATVKGTPRGLEQYF.

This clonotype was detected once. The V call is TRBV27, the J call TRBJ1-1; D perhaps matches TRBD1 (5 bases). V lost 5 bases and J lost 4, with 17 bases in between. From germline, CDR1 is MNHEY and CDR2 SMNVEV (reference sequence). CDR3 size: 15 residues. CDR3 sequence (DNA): TGTGCCAGCAGTCCCCCGCCCCGGAGGGGCACTGAAGCTTTCTTT. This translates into CASSPPPRRGTEAFF.

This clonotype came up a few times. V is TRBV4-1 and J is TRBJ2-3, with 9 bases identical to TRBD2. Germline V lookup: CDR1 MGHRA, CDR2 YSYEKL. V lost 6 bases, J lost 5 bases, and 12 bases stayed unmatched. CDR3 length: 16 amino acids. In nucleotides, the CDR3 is TGCGCCAGCAGGTACACGTGGCGGGAGGGCGAAGATACGCAGTATTTT. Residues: CASRYTWREGEDTQYF.

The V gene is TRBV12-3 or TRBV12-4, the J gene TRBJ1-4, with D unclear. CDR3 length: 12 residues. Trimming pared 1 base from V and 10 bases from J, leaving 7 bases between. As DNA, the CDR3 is TGTGCCAGCAGTTTAGGGGTTGGAAAACTGTTTTTT. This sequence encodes CASSLGVGKLFF.

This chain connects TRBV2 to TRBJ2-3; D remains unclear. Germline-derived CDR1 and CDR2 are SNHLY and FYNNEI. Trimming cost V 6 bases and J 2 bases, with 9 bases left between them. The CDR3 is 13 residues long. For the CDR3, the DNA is TGTGCCAGCAGGTCGGCAGACACAGATACGCAGTATTTT. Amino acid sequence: CASRSADTDTQYF.

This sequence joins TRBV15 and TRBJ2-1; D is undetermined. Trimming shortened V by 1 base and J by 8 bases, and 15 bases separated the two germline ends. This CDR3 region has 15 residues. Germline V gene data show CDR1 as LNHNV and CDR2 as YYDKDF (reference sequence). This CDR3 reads CATSRAAVLMDEQFF. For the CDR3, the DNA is TGTGCCACCAGCAGAGCTGCGGTCCTAATGGATGAGCAGTTCTTC.

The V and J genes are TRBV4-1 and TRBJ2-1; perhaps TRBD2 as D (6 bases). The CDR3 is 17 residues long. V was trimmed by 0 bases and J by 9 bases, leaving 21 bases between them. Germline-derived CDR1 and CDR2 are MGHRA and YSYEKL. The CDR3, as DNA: TGCGCCAGCAGCCAAGACGAGGGACTGGAATACTTGTTTGAGCAGTTCTTC. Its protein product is CASSQDEGLEYLFEQFF.

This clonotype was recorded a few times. CDR3 DNA sequence: TGTGCCAGCAGCCAGCGACAGGACACCGGGGAGCTGTTTTTT. Protein sequence: CASSQRQDTGELFF. V usage is TRBV14 and J usage is TRBJ2-2; D possibly corresponds to TRBD1 (6 bases). This CDR3 region has 14 residues. Germline lookup yields CDR1 SGHDN and CDR2 FVKESK. The V end was cut by 3 bases, the J end by 3 bases, with 8 bases between.

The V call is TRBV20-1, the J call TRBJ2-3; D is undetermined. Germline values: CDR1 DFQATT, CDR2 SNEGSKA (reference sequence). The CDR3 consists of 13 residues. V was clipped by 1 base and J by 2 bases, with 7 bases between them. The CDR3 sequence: CSARGVLTDTQYF. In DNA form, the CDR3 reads TGCAGTGCTAGAGGTGTTCTCACAGATACGCAGTATTTT.

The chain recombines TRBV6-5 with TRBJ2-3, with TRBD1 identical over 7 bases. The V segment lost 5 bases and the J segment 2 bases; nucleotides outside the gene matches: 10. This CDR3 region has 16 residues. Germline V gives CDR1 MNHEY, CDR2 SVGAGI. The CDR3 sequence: CASSPGQAYATDTQYF. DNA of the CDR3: TGTGCCAGCAGTCCCGGACAGGCTTATGCCACAGATACGCAGTATTTT.

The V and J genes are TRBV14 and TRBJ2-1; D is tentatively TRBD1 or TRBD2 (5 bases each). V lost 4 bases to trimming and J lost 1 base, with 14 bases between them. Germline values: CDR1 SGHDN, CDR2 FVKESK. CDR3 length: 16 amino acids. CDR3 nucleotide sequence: TGTGCCAGCAGCCCCCCGGGAAGGGGATCCTACAATGAGCAGTTCTTC. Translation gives CASSPPGRGSYNEQFF.

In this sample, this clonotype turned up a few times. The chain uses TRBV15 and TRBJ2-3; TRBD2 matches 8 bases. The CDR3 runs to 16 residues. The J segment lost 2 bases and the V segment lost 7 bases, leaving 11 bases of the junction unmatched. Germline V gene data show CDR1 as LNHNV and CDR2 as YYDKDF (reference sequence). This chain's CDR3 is CATTDALADNTDTQYF. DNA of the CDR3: TGTGCCACCACCGACGCACTAGCGGACAACACAGATACGCAGTATTTT.

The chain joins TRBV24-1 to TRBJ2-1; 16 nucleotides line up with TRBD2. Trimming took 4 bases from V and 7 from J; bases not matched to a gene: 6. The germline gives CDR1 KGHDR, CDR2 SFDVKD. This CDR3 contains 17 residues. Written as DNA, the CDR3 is TGTGCCACCAGTGAGGGACTAGCGGGAGGGCCATATAATGAGCAGTTCTTC. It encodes CATSEGLAGGPYNEQFF.

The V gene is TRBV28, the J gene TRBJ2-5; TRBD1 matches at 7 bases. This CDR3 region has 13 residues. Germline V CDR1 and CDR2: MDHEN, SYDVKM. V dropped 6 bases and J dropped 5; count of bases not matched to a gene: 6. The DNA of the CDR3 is TGTGCCAGCAGGACAGGGTCCGGGGAGACCCAGTACTTC. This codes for CASRTGSGETQYF.

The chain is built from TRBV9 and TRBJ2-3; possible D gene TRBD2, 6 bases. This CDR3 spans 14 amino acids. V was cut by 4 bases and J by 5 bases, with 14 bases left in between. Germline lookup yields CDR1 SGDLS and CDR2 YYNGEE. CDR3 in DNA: TGTGCCAGCAGCCCCACCGGGAGTGGAGATACGCAGTATTTT. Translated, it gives CASSPTGSGDTQYF.

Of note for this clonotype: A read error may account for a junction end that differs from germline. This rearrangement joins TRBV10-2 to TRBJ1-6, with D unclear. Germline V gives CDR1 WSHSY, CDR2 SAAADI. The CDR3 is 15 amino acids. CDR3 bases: TGCGTCAGCAGTGATTTACCTGCGGATCGGTCACCCCTCCACTTT. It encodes CVSSDLPADRSPLHF.

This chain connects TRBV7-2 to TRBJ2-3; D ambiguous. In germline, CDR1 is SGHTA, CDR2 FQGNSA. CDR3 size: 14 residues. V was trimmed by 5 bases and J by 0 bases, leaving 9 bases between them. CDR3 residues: CASSPDISTDTQYF. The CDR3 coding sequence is TGTGCCAGCAGCCCCGACATAAGCACAGATACGCAGTATTTT.